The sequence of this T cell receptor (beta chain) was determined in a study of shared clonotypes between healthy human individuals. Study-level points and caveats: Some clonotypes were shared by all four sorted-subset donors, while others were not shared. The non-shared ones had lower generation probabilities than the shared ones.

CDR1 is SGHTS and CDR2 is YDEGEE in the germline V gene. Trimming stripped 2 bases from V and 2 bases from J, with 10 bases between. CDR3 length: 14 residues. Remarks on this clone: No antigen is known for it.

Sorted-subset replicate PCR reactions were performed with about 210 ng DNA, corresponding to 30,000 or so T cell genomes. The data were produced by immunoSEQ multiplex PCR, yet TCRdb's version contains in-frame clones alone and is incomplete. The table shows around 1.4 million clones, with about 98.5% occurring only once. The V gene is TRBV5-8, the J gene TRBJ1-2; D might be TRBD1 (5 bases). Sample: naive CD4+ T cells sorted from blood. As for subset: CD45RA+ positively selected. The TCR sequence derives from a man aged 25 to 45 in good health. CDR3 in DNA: TGTGCCAGCAGCTTACCACGGGACAACTATGGCTACACCTTC. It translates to CASSLPRDNYGYTF.